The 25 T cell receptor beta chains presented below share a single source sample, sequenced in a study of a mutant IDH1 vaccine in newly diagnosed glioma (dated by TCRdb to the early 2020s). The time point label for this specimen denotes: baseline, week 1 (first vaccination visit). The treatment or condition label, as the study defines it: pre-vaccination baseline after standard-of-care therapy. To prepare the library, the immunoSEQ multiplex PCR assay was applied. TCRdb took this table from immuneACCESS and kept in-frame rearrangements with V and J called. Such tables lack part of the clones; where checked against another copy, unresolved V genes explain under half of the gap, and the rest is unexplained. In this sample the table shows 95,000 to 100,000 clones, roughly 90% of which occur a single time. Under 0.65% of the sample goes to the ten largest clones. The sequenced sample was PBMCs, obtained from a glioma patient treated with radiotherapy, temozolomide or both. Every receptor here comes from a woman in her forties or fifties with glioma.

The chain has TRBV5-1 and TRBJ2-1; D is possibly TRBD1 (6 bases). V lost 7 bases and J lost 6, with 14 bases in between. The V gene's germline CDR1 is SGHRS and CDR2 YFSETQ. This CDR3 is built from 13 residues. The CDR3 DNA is TGCGCCAGCGGTCAGGGGCAGGCCAATGAGCAGTTCTTC. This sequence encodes CASGQGQANEQFF.

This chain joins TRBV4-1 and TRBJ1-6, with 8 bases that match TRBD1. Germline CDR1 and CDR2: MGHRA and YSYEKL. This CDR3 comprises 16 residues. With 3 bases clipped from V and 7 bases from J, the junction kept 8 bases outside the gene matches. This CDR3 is CASSHFQTGENSPLHF. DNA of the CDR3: TGCGCCAGCAGCCACTTCCAGACAGGGGAAAATTCACCCCTCCACTTT.

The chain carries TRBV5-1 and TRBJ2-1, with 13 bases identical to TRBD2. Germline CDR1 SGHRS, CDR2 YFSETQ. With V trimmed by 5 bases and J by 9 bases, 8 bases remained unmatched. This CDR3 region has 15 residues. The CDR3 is CASSFPTSGRTEQFF. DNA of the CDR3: TGCGCCAGCAGTTTCCCGACTAGCGGGAGGACTGAGCAGTTCTTC.

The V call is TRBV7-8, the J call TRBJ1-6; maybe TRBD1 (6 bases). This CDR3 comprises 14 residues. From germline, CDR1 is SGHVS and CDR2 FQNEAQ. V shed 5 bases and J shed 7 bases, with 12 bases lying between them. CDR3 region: CASSLDSWNSPLHF. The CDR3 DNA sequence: TGTGCCAGCAGCCTGGACAGTTGGAATTCACCCCTCCACTTT.

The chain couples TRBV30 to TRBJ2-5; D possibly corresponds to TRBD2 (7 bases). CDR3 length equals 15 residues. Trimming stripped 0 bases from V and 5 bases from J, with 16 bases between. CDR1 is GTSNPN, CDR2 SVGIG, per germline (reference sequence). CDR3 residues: CAWSVGGGAWETQYF. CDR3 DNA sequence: TGTGCCTGGAGTGTGGGGGGGGGCGCTTGGGAGACCCAGTACTTC.

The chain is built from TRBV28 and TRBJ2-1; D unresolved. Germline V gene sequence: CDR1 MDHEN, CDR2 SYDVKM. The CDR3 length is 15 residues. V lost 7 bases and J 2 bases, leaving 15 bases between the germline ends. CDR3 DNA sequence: TGTGCCAGCAACGCCATACAACTTACCTACAATGAGCAGTTCTTC. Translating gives CASNAIQLTYNEQFF.

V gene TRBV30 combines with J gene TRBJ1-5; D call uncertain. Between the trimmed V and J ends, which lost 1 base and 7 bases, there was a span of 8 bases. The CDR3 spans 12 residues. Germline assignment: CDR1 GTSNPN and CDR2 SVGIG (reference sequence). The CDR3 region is CAWSGQLQPQHF. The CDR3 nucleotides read TGTGCCTGGAGTGGGCAGTTACAGCCCCAGCATTTT. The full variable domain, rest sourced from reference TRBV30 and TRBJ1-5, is SQTIHQWPATLVQPVGSPLSLECTVEGTSNPNLYWYRQAAGRGLQLLFYSVGIGQISSEVPQNLSASRPQDRQFILSSKKLLLSDSGFYLCAWSGQLQPQHFGDGTRLSIL.

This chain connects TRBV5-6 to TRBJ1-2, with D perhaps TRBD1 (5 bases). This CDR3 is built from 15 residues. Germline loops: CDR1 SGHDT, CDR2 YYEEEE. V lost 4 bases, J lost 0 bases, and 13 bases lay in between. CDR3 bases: TGTGCCAGCAGCATAGGCGCCAGGGCTAACTATGGCTACACCTTC. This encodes CASSIGARANYGYTF.

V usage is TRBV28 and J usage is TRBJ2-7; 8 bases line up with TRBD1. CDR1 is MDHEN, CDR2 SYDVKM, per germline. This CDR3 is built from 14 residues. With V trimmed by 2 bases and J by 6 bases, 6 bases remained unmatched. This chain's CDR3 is CASSLLAGGSEQYF. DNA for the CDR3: TGTGCCAGCAGTTTACTGGCAGGGGGCTCCGAGCAGTACTTC.

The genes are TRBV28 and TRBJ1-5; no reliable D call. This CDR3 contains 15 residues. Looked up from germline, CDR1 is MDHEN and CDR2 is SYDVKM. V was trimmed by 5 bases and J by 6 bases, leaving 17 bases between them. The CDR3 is CASSPPAGWGQPQHF. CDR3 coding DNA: TGTGCCAGCAGTCCCCCCGCTGGATGGGGTCAGCCCCAGCATTTT.

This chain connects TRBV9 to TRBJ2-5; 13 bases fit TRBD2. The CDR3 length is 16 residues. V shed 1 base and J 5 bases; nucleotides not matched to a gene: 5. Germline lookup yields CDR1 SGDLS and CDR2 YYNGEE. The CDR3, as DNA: TGTGCCAGCAGCGTAAGCGGACTAGCGGGAGTGGAGACCCAGTACTTC. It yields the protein CASSVSGLAGVETQYF.

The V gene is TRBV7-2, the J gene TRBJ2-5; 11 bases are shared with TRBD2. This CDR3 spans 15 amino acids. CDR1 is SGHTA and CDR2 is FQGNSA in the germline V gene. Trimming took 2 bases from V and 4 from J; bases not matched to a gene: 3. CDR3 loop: CASSLRLAGGETQYF. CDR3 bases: TGTGCCAGCAGCTTAAGGCTAGCGGGAGGAGAGACCCAGTACTTC.

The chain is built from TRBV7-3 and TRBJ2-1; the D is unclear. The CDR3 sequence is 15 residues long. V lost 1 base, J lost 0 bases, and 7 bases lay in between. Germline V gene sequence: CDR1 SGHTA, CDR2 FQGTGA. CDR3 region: CASSLMPSSYNEQFF. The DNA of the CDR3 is TGTGCCAGCAGCTTAATGCCCAGCTCCTACAATGAGCAGTTCTTC.

This CDR3 reads CASTLGAGSYEQYF. CDR3 in DNA: TGTGCCAGCACCCTAGGAGCGGGTTCCTACGAGCAGTACTTC. This chain joins TRBV28 and TRBJ2-7, with D possibly TRBD2 on 6 matching bases. V was cut by 7 bases and J by 1 base, with 14 bases left in between. This CDR3 region has 14 residues. Germline CDR1 reads MDHEN; CDR2 reads SYDVKM.

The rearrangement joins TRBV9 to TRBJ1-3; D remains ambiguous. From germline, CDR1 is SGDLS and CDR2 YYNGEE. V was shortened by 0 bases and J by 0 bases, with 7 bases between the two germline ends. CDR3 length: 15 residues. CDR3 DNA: TGTGCCAGCAGCGTAGGACGGAGCTCTGGAAACACCATATATTTT. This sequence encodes CASSVGRSSGNTIYF.

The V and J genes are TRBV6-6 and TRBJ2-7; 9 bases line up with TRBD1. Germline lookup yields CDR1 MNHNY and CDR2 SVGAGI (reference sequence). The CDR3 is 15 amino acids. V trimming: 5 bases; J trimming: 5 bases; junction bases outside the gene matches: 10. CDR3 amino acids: CASSTGQGSFHEQYF. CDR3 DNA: TGTGCCAGCAGTACTGGACAGGGGTCCTTCCACGAGCAGTACTTC.

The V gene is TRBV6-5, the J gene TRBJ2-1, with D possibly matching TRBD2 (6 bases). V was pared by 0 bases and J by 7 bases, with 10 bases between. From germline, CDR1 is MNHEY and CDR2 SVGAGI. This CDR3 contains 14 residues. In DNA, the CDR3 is TGTGCCAGCAGTTACTCGGTTGGGGGGAATGAGCAGTTCTTC. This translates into CASSYSVGGNEQFF.

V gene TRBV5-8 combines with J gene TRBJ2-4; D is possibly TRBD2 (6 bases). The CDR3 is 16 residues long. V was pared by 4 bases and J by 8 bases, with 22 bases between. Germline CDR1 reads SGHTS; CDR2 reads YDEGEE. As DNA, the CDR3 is TGTGCCAGCAGCCAAGATCGGGCGGGGCCGGGAGACATTCAGTACTTC. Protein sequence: CASSQDRAGPGDIQYF.

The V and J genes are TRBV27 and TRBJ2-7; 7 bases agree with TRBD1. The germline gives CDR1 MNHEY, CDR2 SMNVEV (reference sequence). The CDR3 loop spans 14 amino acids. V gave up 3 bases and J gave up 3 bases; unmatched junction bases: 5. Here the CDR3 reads CASSFVRDSYEQYF. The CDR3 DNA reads TGTGCCAGCAGTTTCGTCCGGGACAGCTACGAGCAGTACTTC.

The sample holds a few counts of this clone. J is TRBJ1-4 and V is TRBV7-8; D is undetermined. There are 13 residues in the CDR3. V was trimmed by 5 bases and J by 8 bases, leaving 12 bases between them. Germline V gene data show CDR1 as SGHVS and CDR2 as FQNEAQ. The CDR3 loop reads CASSPRVQEKLFF. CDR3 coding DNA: TGTGCCAGCAGCCCCCGGGTCCAAGAAAAACTGTTTTTT. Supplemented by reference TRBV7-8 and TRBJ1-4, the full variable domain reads GAGVSQSPRYKVAKRGQDVALRCDPISGHVSLFWYQQALGQGPEFLTYFQNEAQLDKSGLPSDRFFAERPEGSVSTLKIQRTQQEDSAVYLCASSPRVQEKLFFGSGTQLSVL.

The CDR3, as DNA: TGCAGCGTTAAGGTTTATCTAGCGGGAGGGTCCGGGGAGCTGTTTTTT. This sequence encodes CSVKVYLAGGSGELFF. The chain employs TRBV29-1 and TRBJ2-2; 12 bases fit TRBD2. Germline lookup yields CDR1 SQVTM and CDR2 ANQGSEA. After removal of 5 bases from V and 6 bases from J, the junction contained 10 bases not matched to a gene. This CDR3 is 16 amino acids long.

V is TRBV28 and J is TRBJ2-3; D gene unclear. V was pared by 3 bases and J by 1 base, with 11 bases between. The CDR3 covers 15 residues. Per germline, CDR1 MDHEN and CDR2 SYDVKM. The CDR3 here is CASSLVTSGTDTQYF. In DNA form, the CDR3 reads TGTGCCAGCAGTTTGGTGACCTCGGGCACAGATACGCAGTATTTT.

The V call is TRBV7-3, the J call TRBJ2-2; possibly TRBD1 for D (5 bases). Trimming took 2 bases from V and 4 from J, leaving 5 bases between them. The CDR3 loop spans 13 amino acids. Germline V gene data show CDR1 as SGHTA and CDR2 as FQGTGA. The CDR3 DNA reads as TGTGCCAGCAGCTTAGACAGCACCGGGGAGCTGTTTTTT. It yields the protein CASSLDSTGELFF.

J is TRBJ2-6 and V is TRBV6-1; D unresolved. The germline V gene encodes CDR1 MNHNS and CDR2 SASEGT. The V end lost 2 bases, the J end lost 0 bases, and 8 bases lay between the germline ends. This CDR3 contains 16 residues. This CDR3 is CASSERQSSGANVLTF. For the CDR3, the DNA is TGTGCCAGCAGTGAACGGCAGAGCTCTGGGGCCAACGTCCTGACTTTC.

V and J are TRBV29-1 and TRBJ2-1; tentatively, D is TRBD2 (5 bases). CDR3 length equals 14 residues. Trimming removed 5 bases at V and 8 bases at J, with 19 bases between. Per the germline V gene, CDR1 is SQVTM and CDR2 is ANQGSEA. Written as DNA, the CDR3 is TGCAGCGTTCAGGACTTCTCTAGTACGGATGAGCAGTTCTTC. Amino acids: CSVQDFSSTDEQFF.